This passage covers 18 T cell receptor beta chains from one sample sequenced in a study of T cells of healthy individuals. Each CDR3 protein is one row after TCRdb ran MiXCR on the 5' RACE reads. This sample has tens of thousands of distinct CDR3 sequences, with around 15% found just once. The receptor set was obtained from a human donor in good health.

This clonotype was found many times. The chain joins TRBV10-2 to TRBJ1-1, with 7 bases fitting TRBD1. V was clipped by 6 bases and J by 1 base; unmatched bases: 5. Germline V gene sequence: CDR1 WSHSY, CDR2 SAAADI. There are 14 residues in the CDR3. CDR3 DNA: TGCGCCAGCAGAGCAGGGGGTCGGAACACTGAAGCTTTCTTT. This translates into CASRAGGRNTEAFF.

This clonotype showed up many times. The rearrangement joins TRBV20-1 to TRBJ2-7; TRBD2 agrees at 12 bases. Germline V lookup: CDR1 DFQATT, CDR2 SNEGSKA (reference sequence). With V trimmed by 5 bases and J by 6 bases, 17 bases remained unmatched. CDR3 length: 17 amino acids. The CDR3 bases are TGCAGTGCTTCCAGCCCGACTAGCGGGAGTCGGGGTTCCGAGCAGTACTTC. It translates to CSASSPTSGSRGSEQYF.

The chain uses TRBV24-1 and TRBJ2-3; unclear D gene. The CDR3 sequence is 13 residues long. Per the germline V gene, CDR1 is KGHDR and CDR2 is SFDVKD. The V gene lost 2 bases and the J gene lost 5 bases, with 7 bases spanning the gap. CDR3 protein: CATSDSREDTQYF. For the CDR3, the DNA is TGTGCCACCAGTGATTCTAGGGAAGATACGCAGTATTTT.

This clonotype was seen ten or more times. The chain combines TRBV20-1 with TRBJ2-7, with 13 bases matching TRBD2. This CDR3 has 15 residues. From germline, CDR1 is DFQATT and CDR2 SNEGSKA (reference sequence). The ends lost 0 bases at V and 4 bases at J; junction bases unmatched: 3. The CDR3 sequence is CSARDGLAGVYEQYF. CDR3 DNA: TGCAGTGCTAGAGATGGACTAGCGGGAGTTTACGAGCAGTACTTC.

This clonotype was seen a few times. The chain links TRBV25-1 to TRBJ2-2, with 9 bases that match TRBD1. V lost 5 bases to trimming and J lost 6 bases; unmatched junction nucleotides: 7. The length of the CDR3 is 15 residues. Germline CDR1 MGHDK, CDR2 SYGVNS. CDR3 loop: CASSSGQGLAGELFF. The CDR3 DNA is TGTGCCAGCAGTTCGGGACAGGGTCTTGCCGGGGAGCTGTTTTTT.

In its sample, this clonotype was seen many times. The junction shows a germline mismatch at one end, possibly a read error. The genes are TRBV7-9 and TRBJ1-4, with a tentative D call TRBD1 (5 bases). Germline CDR1 SEHNR, CDR2 FQNEAQ (reference sequence). CDR3 length: 14 amino acids. The CDR3 protein is CASSPGTTSEKLFF. CDR3 in DNA: TGTGCCAGCAGCCCTGGGACCACTAGTGAAAAACTGTTTTTT.

CDR3 DNA sequence: TGTGCCAGCAGCTTGAGTCAATACAATGAGCAGTTCTTC. Encoded protein: CASSLSQYNEQFF. This chain joins TRBV7-3 and TRBJ2-1; unclear D gene. The germline gives CDR1 SGHTA, CDR2 FQGTGA. Trimming cost V 3 bases and J 4 bases, with 7 bases left between them. The CDR3 runs 13 residues.

This clonotype was seen only a few times. This chain links TRBV7-7 with TRBJ2-5, with unresolved D. V was clipped by 5 bases and J by 1 base, with 14 bases between them. Germline V CDR1 and CDR2: SSHAT, FNYEAQ (reference sequence). This CDR3 comprises 15 residues. CDR3 region: CASSTDWRTQETQYF. For the CDR3, the DNA is TGTGCCAGCAGCACCGACTGGCGGACCCAAGAGACCCAGTACTTC.

This clonotype was seen repeatedly, ten times or more. This chain joins TRBV4-1 and TRBJ1-2; D unclear. The CDR3 has 16 amino acids. Trimming shortened V by 1 base and J by 3 bases, and 15 bases separated the two germline ends. Germline CDR1 MGHRA, CDR2 YSYEKL. CDR3 protein: CASSQVGWVGYYGYTF. Here the CDR3 DNA reads TGCGCCAGCAGCCAAGTCGGATGGGTGGGATACTATGGCTACACCTTC.

This clonotype was seen a few times. The CDR3 DNA follows: TGTGCCAGCAGTTTAGTCCCATCAGGGCGGGGGCAGTACTTC. Translated: CASSLVPSGRGQYF. The chain recombines TRBV27 with TRBJ2-7; maybe TRBD2 (6 bases). Germline lookup yields CDR1 MNHEY and CDR2 SMNVEV (reference sequence). The CDR3 has 14 amino acids. Trimming cost V 2 bases and J 9 bases, with 17 bases left between them.

This clonotype has at least ten counts. The chain carries TRBV5-6 and TRBJ2-2; D is ambiguous. This CDR3 is built from 14 residues. Germline V gene data show CDR1 as SGHDT and CDR2 as YYEEEE. The ends were cut back, 2 bases at V and 7 bases at J, with 12 bases in the middle. The DNA for the CDR3 is TGTGCCAGCAGCTTCCGACACGGTCGCGGGGAGCTGTTTTTT. This translates into CASSFRHGRGELFF.

This clonotype was observed many times. The rearrangement joins TRBV7-9 to TRBJ2-2; D ambiguous. Trimming pared 5 bases from V and 2 bases from J, leaving 3 bases between. The CDR3 is 12 residues long. The germline V gene encodes CDR1 SEHNR and CDR2 FQNEAQ (reference sequence). The CDR3 coding sequence is TGTGCCAGCAGCCCAAACACCGGGGAGCTGTTTTTT. The encoded protein is CASSPNTGELFF. Using reference TRBV7-9 and TRBJ2-2 for the parts outside the CDR3, the full variable domain is DTGVSQNPRHKITKRGQNVTFRCDPISEHNRLYWYRQTLGQGPEFLTYFQNEAQLEKSRLLSDRFSAERPKGSFSTLEIQRTEQGDSAMYLCASSPNTGELFFGEGSRLTVL.

This clonotype was detected a few times. The J gene is TRBJ1-5, the V gene TRBV15; no firm D call. The CDR3 contains 18 residues. Deletions cut 0 bases from V and 0 bases from J, with 15 bases between. Germline V lookup: CDR1 LNHNV, CDR2 YYDKDF (reference sequence). CDR3 bases: TGTGCCACCAGCAGAGATAGTAACACCGGGGTTAGCAATCAGCCCCAGCATTTT. It translates to CATSRDSNTGVSNQPQHF.

CDR3 amino acids: CASSFWTSGRALREQYF. The DNA for the CDR3 is TGTGCCAGCAGTTTTTGGACTAGCGGGAGGGCCCTACGTGAGCAGTACTTC. The chain joins TRBV28 to TRBJ2-7, with 15 nucleotides matching TRBD2. The CDR3 is made up of 17 amino acids. Germline CDR1 is MDHEN and CDR2 is SYDVKM. After removal of 3 bases from V and 7 bases from J, the junction contained 10 bases not matched to a gene.

This clonotype has just a few counts. The V gene is TRBV5-1, the J gene TRBJ2-5, with 9 bases identical to TRBD2. The germline gives CDR1 SGHRS, CDR2 YFSETQ. The V gene end was trimmed by 0 bases and the J gene end by 3 bases; junction bases not matched to a gene: 3. The CDR3 is 15 residues long. The CDR3 sequence: CASSLVAGAEETQYF. CDR3 in DNA: TGCGCCAGCAGCTTGGTAGCGGGGGCAGAAGAGACCCAGTACTTC.

Many counts were recorded for this clonotype. V usage is TRBV5-1 and J usage is TRBJ2-3; no definite D call. The germline CDR1 and CDR2 sequences are SGHRS and YFSETQ. Trimming took 0 bases from V and 4 from J, leaving 6 bases between them. The CDR3 spans 13 residues. The CDR3 sequence: CASSLAAADTQYF. In DNA form, the CDR3 reads TGCGCCAGCAGCTTGGCCGCGGCAGATACGCAGTATTTT.

V is TRBV30 and J is TRBJ2-3; no clear D gene. Trimming pared 7 bases from V and 4 bases from J, leaving 6 bases between. Germline CDR1 reads GTSNPN; CDR2 reads SVGIG (reference sequence). The CDR3 loop spans 10 amino acids. CDR3 sequence: CALEADTQYF. The CDR3 coding sequence is TGTGCCTTGGAAGCAGATACGCAGTATTTT.

A few counts support this clonotype. This sequence joins TRBV29-1 and TRBJ2-3; D gene unclear. CDR3 length: 14 residues. The germline CDR1 and CDR2 sequences are SQVTM and ANQGSEA. V was clipped by 6 bases and J by 2 bases, with 15 bases between them. The CDR3 DNA reads as TGCAGCGTCCTTCTTACCCTTAACACAGATACGCAGTATTTT. Translating gives CSVLLTLNTDTQYF.